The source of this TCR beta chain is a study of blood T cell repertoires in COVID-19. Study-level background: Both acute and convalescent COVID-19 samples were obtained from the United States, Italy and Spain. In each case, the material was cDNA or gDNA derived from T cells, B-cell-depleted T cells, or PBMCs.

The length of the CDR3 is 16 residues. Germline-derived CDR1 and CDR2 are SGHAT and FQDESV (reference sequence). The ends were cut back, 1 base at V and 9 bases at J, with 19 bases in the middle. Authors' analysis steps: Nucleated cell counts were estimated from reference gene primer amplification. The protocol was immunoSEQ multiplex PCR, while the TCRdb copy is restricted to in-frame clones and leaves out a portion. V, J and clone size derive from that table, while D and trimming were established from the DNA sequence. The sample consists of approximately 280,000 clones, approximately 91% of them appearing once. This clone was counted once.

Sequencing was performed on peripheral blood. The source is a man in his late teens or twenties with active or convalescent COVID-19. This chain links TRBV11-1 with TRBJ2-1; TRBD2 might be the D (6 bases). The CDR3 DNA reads TGTGCCAGCAGCTTAGGATGGACTACCGCGGTCGGTGAGCAGTTCTTC. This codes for CASSLGWTTAVGEQFF.